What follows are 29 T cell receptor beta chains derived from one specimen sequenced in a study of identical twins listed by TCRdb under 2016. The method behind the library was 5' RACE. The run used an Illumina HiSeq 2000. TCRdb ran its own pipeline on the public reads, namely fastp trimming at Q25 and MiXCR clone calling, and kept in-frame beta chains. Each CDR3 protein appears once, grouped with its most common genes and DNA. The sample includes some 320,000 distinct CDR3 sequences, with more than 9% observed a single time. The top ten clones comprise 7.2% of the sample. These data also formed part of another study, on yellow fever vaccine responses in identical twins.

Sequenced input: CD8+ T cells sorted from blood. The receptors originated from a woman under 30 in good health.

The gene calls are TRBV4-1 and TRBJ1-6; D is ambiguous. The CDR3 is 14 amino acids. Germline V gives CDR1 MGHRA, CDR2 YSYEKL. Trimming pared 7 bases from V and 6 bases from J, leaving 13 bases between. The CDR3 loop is CASMAPASNSPLHF. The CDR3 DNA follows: TGCGCCAGCATGGCCCCGGCCTCTAATTCACCCCTCCACTTT.

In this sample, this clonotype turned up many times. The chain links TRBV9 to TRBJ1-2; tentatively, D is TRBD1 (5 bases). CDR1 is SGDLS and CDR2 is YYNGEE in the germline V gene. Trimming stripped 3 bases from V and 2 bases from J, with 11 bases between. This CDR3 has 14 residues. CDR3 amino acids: CASSDSTENYGYTF. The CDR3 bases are TGTGCCAGCAGCGACTCGACAGAAAACTATGGCTACACCTTC.

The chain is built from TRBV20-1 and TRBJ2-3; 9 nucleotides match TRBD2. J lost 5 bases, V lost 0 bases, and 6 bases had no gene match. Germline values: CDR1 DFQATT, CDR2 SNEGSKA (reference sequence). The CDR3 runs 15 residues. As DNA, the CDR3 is TGCAGTGCTAGAGATTTAGCGGGAGATTTAGATACGCAGTATTTT. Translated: CSARDLAGDLDTQYF.

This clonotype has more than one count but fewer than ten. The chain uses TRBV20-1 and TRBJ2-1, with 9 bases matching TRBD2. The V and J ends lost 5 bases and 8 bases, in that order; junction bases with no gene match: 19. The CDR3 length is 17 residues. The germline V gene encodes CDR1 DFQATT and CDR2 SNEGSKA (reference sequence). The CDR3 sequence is CSASQLTSGLRFDEQFF. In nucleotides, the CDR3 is TGCAGTGCTTCTCAACTGACTAGCGGATTACGTTTCGATGAGCAGTTCTTC.

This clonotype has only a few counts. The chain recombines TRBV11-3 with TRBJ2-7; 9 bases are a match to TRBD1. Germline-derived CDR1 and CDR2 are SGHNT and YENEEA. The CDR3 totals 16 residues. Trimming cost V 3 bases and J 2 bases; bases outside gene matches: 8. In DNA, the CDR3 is TGTGCCAGCAGCTTCCAAGGGACAGGGAAGGCCTACGAGCAGTACTTC. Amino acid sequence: CASSFQGTGKAYEQYF.

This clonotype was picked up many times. In nucleotides, the CDR3 is TGTGCCAGCAGCTTAACAGGGGGCGGGATGGACGGCTACACCTTC. This gives the protein CASSLTGGGMDGYTF. The chain recombines TRBV7-8 with TRBJ1-2, with 9 bases lining up with TRBD1. Germline trimming cut 2 bases from V and 8 bases from J; bases unmatched to any gene: 9. The CDR3 length is 15 residues. Germline V gives CDR1 SGHVS, CDR2 FQNEAQ.

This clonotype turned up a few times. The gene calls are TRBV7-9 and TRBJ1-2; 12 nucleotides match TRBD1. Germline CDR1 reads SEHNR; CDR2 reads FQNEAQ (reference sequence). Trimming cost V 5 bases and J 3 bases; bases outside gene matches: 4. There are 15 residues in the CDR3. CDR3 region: CASSQGTGGDYGYTF. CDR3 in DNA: TGTGCCAGCAGCCAAGGGACAGGGGGCGACTATGGCTACACCTTC. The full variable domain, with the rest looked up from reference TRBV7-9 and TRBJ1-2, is DTGVSQNPRHKITKRGQNVTFRCDPISEHNRLYWYRQTLGQGPEFLTYFQNEAQLEKSRLLSDRFSAERPKGSFSTLEIQRTEQGDSAMYLCASSQGTGGDYGYTFGSGTRLTVV.

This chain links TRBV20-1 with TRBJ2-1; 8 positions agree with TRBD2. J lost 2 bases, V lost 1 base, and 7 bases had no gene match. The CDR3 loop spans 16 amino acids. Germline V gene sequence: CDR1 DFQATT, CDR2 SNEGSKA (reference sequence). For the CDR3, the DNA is TGCAGTGCTAGAGGGGGAGCGGGGGAGCCCTACAATGAGCAGTTCTTC. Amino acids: CSARGGAGEPYNEQFF.

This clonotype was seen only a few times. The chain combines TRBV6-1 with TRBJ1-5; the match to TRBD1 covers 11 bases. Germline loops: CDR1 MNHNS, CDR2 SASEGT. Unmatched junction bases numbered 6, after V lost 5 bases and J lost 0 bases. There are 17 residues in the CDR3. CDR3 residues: CASSQGQGGDSNQPQHF. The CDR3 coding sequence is TGTGCCAGCAGTCAGGGACAGGGGGGCGATAGCAATCAGCCCCAGCATTTT.

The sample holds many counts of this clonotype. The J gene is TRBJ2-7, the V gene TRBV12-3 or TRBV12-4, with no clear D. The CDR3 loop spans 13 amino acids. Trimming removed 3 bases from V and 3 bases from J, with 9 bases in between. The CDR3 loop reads CASSFGEFYEQYV. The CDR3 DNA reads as TGTGCCAGCAGTTTTGGTGAGTTCTACGAGCAGTACGTC.

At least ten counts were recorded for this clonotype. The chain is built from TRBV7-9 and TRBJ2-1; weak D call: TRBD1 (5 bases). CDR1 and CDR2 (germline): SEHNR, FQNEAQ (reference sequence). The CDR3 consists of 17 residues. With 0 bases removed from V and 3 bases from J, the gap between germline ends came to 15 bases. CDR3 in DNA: TGTGCCAGCAGCTTAGCCGACAGACCCCTTTTCTACAATGAGCAGTTCTTC. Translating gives CASSLADRPLFYNEQFF.

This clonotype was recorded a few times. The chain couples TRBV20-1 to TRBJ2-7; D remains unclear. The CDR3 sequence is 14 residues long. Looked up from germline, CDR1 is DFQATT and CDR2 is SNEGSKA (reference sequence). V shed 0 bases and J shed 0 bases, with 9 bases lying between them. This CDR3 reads CSARDGQSSYEQYV. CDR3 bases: TGCAGTGCTAGAGATGGGCAGAGCTCCTACGAGCAGTACGTC.

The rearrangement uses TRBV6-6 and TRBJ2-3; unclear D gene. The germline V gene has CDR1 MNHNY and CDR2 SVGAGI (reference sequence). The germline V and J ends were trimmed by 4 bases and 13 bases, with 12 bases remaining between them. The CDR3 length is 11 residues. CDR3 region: CASSSEDGKYF. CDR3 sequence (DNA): TGTGCCAGCAGTTCCGAGGACGGCAAGTATTTT.

CDR3 sequence: CASSTGTSGRASYEQYF. CDR3 bases: TGTGCCAGCAGCACCGGGACTAGCGGGAGGGCCTCCTACGAGCAGTACTTC. The rearrangement links TRBV12-3 or TRBV12-4 to TRBJ2-7, with 16 bases matching TRBD2. The CDR3 totals 17 residues. J lost 0 bases, V lost 6 bases, and 5 bases had no gene match.

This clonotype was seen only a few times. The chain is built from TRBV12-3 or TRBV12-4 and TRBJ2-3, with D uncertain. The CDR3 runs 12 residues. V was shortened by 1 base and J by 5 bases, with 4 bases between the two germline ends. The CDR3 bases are TGTGCCAGCAGTTTAGTCAGAGATACGCAGTATTTT. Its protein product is CASSLVRDTQYF.

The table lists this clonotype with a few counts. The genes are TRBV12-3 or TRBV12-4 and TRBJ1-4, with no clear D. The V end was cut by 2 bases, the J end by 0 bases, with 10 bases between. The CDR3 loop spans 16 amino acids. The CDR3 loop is CASSLLWTTTNEKLFF. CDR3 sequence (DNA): TGTGCCAGCAGTTTACTATGGACGACAACTAATGAAAAACTGTTTTTT.

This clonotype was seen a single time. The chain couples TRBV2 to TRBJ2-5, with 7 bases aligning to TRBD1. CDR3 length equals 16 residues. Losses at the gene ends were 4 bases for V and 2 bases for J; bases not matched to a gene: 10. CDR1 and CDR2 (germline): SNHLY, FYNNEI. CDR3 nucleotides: TGTGCCAGCAGTGCCCCCGGGACAGTTCTACAAGAGACCCAGTACTTC. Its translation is CASSAPGTVLQETQYF.

DNA for the CDR3: TGTGCCAGCACCCTGGGTAGCACGGTCGGAAACACCATATATTTT. It translates to CASTLGSTVGNTIYF. The rearrangement links TRBV12-3 or TRBV12-4 to TRBJ1-3; unclear D gene. V lost 7 bases, J lost 4 bases, and 17 bases lay in between. CDR3 length equals 15 residues.

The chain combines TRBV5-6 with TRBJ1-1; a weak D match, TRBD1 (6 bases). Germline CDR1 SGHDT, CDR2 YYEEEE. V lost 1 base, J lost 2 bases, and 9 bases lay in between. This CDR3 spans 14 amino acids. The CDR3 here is CASSLWTANTEAFF. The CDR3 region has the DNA TGTGCCAGCAGCTTGTGGACAGCTAACACTGAAGCTTTCTTT.

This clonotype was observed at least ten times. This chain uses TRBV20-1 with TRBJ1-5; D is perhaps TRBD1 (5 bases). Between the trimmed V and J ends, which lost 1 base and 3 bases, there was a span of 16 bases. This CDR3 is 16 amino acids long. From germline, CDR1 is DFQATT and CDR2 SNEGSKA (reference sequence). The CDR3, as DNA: TGCAGTGCTAGAGCGGACAATTCCCCCCTCAATCAGCCCCAGCATTTT. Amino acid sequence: CSARADNSPLNQPQHF.

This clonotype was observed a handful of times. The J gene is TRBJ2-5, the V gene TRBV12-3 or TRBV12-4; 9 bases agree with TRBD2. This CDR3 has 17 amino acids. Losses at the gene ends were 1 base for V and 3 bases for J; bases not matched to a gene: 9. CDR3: CASSLVGRGGIEETQYF. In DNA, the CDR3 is TGTGCCAGCAGTTTAGTGGGGCGGGGGGGCATTGAAGAGACCCAGTACTTC.

CDR3 residues: CASSLQREVSEQYF. The CDR3 DNA is TGTGCCAGCAGTTTACAGCGGGAGGTCTCCGAGCAGTACTTC. This sequence joins TRBV28 and TRBJ2-7, with 9 bases aligning to TRBD2. CDR3 size: 14 residues. CDR1 is MDHEN and CDR2 is SYDVKM in the germline V gene. V gave up 2 bases and J gave up 6 bases; unmatched junction bases: 5.

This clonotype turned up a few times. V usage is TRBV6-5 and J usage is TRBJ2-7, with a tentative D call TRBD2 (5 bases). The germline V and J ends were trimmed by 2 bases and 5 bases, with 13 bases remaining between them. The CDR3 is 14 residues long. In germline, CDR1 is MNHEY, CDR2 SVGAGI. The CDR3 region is CASSYQRAADEQYF. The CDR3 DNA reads TGTGCCAGCAGTTACCAGCGAGCGGCTGACGAGCAGTACTTC.

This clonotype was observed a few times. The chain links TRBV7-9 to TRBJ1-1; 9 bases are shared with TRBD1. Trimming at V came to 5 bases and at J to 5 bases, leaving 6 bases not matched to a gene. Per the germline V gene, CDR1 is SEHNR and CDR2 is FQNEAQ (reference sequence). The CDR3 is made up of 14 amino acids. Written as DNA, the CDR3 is TGTGCCAGCAGCGCGGGACAGGGAATGACTGAAGCTTTCTTT. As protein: CASSAGQGMTEAFF.

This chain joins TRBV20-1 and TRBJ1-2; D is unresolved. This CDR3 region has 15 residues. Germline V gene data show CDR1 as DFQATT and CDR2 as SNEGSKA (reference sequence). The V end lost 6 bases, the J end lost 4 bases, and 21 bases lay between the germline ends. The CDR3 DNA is TGCAGTGCCCCAACCCCCGGCGGAGCATTCTATGGCTACACCTTC. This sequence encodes CSAPTPGGAFYGYTF.

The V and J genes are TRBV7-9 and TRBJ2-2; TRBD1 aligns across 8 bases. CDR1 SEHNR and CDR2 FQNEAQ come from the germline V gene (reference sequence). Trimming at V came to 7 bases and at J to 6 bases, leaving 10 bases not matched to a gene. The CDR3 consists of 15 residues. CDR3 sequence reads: CASNPGDRPAGELFF. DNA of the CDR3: TGTGCCAGCAACCCAGGGGACAGGCCGGCCGGGGAGCTGTTTTTT.

The CDR3 DNA reads TGTGCCAGCAGTTTATATGGGCCAGCGGGGGCCTACAATGAGCAGTTCTTC. It is translated as CASSLYGPAGAYNEQFF. The chain recombines TRBV27 with TRBJ2-1; TRBD2 matches at 8 bases. Germline CDR1 reads MNHEY; CDR2 reads SMNVEV (reference sequence). V lost 1 base, J lost 2 bases, and 7 bases stayed unmatched. This CDR3 is built from 17 residues.

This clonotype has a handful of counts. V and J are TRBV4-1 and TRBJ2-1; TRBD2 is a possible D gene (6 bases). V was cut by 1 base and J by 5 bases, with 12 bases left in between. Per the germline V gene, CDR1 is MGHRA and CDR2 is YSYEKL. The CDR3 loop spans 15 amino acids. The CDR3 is CASSQVAGRDNEQFF. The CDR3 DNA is TGCGCCAGCAGCCAAGTGGCGGGGCGAGACAATGAGCAGTTCTTC.

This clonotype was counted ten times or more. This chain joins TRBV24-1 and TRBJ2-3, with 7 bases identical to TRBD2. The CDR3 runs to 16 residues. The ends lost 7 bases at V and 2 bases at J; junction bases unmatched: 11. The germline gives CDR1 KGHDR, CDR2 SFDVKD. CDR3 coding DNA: TGTGCCACCAGCCTTGGAGGGAGGGGTGACACAGATACGCAGTATTTT. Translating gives CATSLGGRGDTDTQYF.